This T cell receptor (beta chain) derives from a study of blood T cell repertoires in COVID-19. Turning to the study itself: COVID-19 samples collected from the United States, Italy and Spain covered acute and convalescent phases.

Cohorts were determined from participant-reported clinical history. Symptom resolution, clearance, or two negative PCRs marked the recovered donors of Cohort 3. CDR3 length equals 13 residues. Germline V lookup: CDR1 MNHEY, CDR2 SVGAGI. V was pared by 5 bases and J by 0 bases, with 8 bases between. In this sample, this clone turned up once. Per the study methods: Amplification from reference gene primers served as the basis for estimated nucleated cell counts. Data came from immunoSEQ multiplex PCR; TCRdb stores just in-frame clones and leaves some out. V and J calls and clone size are those listed in that table; D and trimming were worked out from the DNA. Of about 270,000 clones listed, roughly nine tenths were seen once; the top ten hold less than 2.5%.

Sequenced sample: PBMCs or T cells enriched from blood (not recorded which). The clonotype originates from a young woman who had recovered from COVID-19. V and J are TRBV6-5 and TRBJ2-7; D unclear. CDR3 sequence: CASSTLSSYEQYF. CDR3 DNA sequence: TGTGCCAGCAGTACCCTGAGCTCCTACGAGCAGTACTTC.